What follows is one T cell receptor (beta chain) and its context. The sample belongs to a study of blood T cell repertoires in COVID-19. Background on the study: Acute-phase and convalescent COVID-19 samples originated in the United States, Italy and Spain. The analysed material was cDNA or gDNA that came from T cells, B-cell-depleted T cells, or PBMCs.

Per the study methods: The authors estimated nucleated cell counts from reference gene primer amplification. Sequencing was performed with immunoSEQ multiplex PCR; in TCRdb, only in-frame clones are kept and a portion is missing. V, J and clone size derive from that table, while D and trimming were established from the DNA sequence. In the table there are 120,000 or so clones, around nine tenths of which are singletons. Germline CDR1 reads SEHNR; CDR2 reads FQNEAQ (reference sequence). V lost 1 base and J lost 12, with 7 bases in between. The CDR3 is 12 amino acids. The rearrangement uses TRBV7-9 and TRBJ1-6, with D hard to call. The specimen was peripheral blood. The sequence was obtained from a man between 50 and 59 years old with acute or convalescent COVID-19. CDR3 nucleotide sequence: TGTGCCAGCAGCTTAGGCAGAGGACCCCTCCACTTT. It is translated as CASSLGRGPLHF. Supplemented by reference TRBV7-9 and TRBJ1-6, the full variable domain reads DTGVSQNPRHKITKRGQNVTFRCDPISEHNRLYWYRQTLGQGPEFLTYFQNEAQLEKSRLLSDRFSAERPKGSFSTLEIQRTEQGDSAMYLCASSLGRGPLHFGNGTRLTVT.